The 29 T cell receptor beta chains below all came from one sample that was sequenced in a study of blood T cell repertoires in COVID-19. Data came from immunoSEQ multiplex PCR; TCRdb stores just in-frame clones and leaves some out. The profile shows roughly 200,000 clones, 89% of them singletons. The sequenced material came from PBMCs or T cells enriched from blood (not recorded which). The receptors here all came from a woman in her thirties or forties with acute COVID-19.

V usage is TRBV3-1 (or the pseudogene TRBV3-2) and J usage is TRBJ1-6; 8 bases match TRBD1. CDR1 is LGHDT, CDR2 YNNKEL, per germline (reference sequence). V dropped 0 bases and J dropped 2; count of bases not matched to a gene: 3. The CDR3 contains 17 residues. The CDR3 nucleotides are TGTGCCAGCAGCCAAGATCAGGGGGCAACCTATAATTCACCCCTCCACTTT. Its translation is CASSQDQGATYNSPLHF.

This clone has just a few counts. The chain combines TRBV30 with TRBJ1-5; the match to TRBD1 covers 8 bases. CDR1 GTSNPN and CDR2 SVGIG come from the germline V gene (reference sequence). V shed 5 bases and J 4 bases; nucleotides not matched to a gene: 4. The CDR3 loop spans 13 amino acids. CDR3 loop: CAWGTGGNQPQHF. The CDR3 DNA reads as TGTGCCTGGGGGACAGGTGGAAATCAGCCCCAGCATTTT.

The chain combines TRBV4-1 with TRBJ1-4, with 8 bases aligning to TRBD1. The CDR3 sequence is 16 residues long. The V gene end was trimmed by 4 bases and the J gene end by 4 bases; junction bases not matched to a gene: 8. CDR1 is MGHRA, CDR2 YSYEKL, per germline. The CDR3 bases are TGCGCCAGCAGCCGACGAGACAGGGGCGTTAATGAAAAACTGTTTTTT. It specifies CASSRRDRGVNEKLFF.

The rearrangement joins TRBV27 to TRBJ2-1, with no clear D. The length of the CDR3 is 12 residues. Per the germline V gene, CDR1 is MNHEY and CDR2 is SMNVEV (reference sequence). V lost 4 bases and J lost 2, with 3 bases in between. The CDR3 DNA follows: TGTGCCAGCAGTTCTACCTACAATGAGCAGTTCTTC. This encodes CASSSTYNEQFF.

The sample holds a few counts of this clone. The chain carries TRBV4-2 and TRBJ2-7; 7 bases align to TRBD1. This CDR3 is 15 amino acids long. Germline V gives CDR1 LGHNA, CDR2 YNFKEQ. The ends lost 4 bases at V and 9 bases at J; junction bases unmatched: 15. The CDR3, as DNA: TGTGCCAGCAGCCCGAGGGGGCAGGCTTCTTTAGTGCAGTACTTC. Its translation is CASSPRGQASLVQYF.

In this sample, this clone turned up a few times. The chain joins TRBV19 to TRBJ1-6, with D hard to call. Germline CDR1 and CDR2: LNHDA and SQIVND (reference sequence). The V gene lost 5 bases and the J gene lost 9 bases, with 11 bases spanning the gap. The CDR3 sequence is 13 residues long. This CDR3 is CASSARQGSPLHF. The CDR3 nucleotides read TGTGCCAGTAGTGCCCGACAAGGTTCACCCCTCCACTTT.

This clone was counted once. The chain has TRBV10-3 and TRBJ1-1; D possibly corresponds to TRBD1 (6 bases). CDR3 size: 13 residues. Trimming removed 3 bases at V and 6 bases at J, with 11 bases between. Looked up from germline, CDR1 is ENHRY and CDR2 is SYGVKD. The CDR3 loop reads CAISEVSGAEAFF. The CDR3 coding sequence is TGTGCCATCAGTGAAGTGTCAGGGGCTGAAGCTTTCTTT.

This chain uses TRBV18 with TRBJ1-2; weak D call: TRBD1 (5 bases). The V gene's germline CDR1 is KGHSH and CDR2 LQKENI. This CDR3 region has 15 residues. Trimming removed 6 bases at V and 3 bases at J, with 17 bases between. The CDR3 is CASSGPDRADYGYTF. The CDR3 nucleotides are TGTGCCAGCTCGGGCCCTGACAGAGCCGACTATGGCTACACCTTC.

This chain joins TRBV19 and TRBJ2-7, with 14 bases matching TRBD2. The trim removed 7 bases at V and 7 bases at J, leaving 9 bases unmatched. CDR3 length equals 15 residues. CDR1 is LNHDA and CDR2 is SQIVND in the germline V gene (reference sequence). The CDR3 region has the DNA TGTGCCAGTACCTCAACCGGGACTAGCGGGAGTGAGCAGTACTTC. This sequence encodes CASTSTGTSGSEQYF.

The count of this clone is one. V and J are TRBV29-1 and TRBJ2-3; no reliable D call. The V gene lost 3 bases and the J gene lost 5 bases, with 9 bases spanning the gap. Germline values: CDR1 SQVTM, CDR2 ANQGSEA. The CDR3 spans 12 residues. CDR3 amino acids: CSVDDLGDTQYF. The DNA of the CDR3 is TGCAGCGTTGATGACTTAGGAGATACGCAGTATTTT.

The rearrangement joins TRBV24-1 to TRBJ2-3, with 7 bases identical to TRBD2. CDR1 and CDR2 from the germline V gene are KGHDR and SFDVKD. V shed 7 bases, J shed 0 bases, and the junction held 0 bases outside the gene matches. The CDR3 sequence is 13 residues long. The DNA for the CDR3 is TGTGCCACCAGCGGGAGGAGCACAGATACGCAGTATTTT. It is translated as CATSGRSTDTQYF.

This sequence joins TRBV13 and TRBJ2-7; D possibly corresponds to TRBD1 (5 bases). There are 16 residues in the CDR3. Germline values: CDR1 PRHDT, CDR2 FYEKMQ (reference sequence). Trimming removed 3 bases at V and 2 bases at J, with 17 bases between. DNA of the CDR3: TGTGCCAGCAGCTTTTTGGGCCAGGGCCATCCCTACGAGCAGTACTTC. As protein: CASSFLGQGHPYEQYF.

This rearrangement joins TRBV13 to TRBJ2-1, with TRBD1 as a possible D gene (5 bases). Trimming shortened V by 4 bases and J by 7 bases, and 14 bases separated the two germline ends. Germline V gene lookup returns CDR1 PRHDT and CDR2 FYEKMQ (reference sequence). The CDR3 loop spans 14 amino acids. The CDR3 region has the DNA TGTGCCAGCAGCTCCTTAGGGGCTATGAATGAGCAGTTCTTC. It yields the protein CASSSLGAMNEQFF.

With regard to this clone: An end of the junction differs from the germline gene, which may be a read error. This sequence joins TRBV6-5 and TRBJ2-1; 10 bases line up with TRBD2. Germline loops: CDR1 MNHEY, CDR2 SVGAGI. The CDR3 spans 12 residues. Here the CDR3 reads CASSLSGGTQVF. CDR3 nucleotides: TGTGCCAGCAGTCTTAGCGGGGGGACTCAGGTCTTC.

The chain links TRBV6-1 to TRBJ1-2; D is ambiguous. The CDR3 consists of 14 residues. V was cut by 0 bases and J by 0 bases, with 5 bases left in between. Germline assignment: CDR1 MNHNS and CDR2 SASEGT. The CDR3 protein is CASSEASANYGYTF. The CDR3, as DNA: TGTGCCAGCAGTGAAGCCTCAGCTAACTATGGCTACACCTTC.

This clone occurred once. The genes are TRBV2 and TRBJ1-5, with a weak D call TRBD1 (5 bases). The CDR3 covers 13 residues. The ends were cut back, 6 bases at V and 9 bases at J, with 15 bases in the middle. CDR1 is SNHLY, CDR2 FYNNEI, per germline. The CDR3 here is CASRTAPLGPQHF. The CDR3 DNA sequence: TGTGCCAGCAGGACAGCGCCGCTGGGGCCCCAGCATTTT.

This chain joins TRBV12-5 and TRBJ2-1, with 10 bases matching TRBD2. Germline V gives CDR1 LGHNT, CDR2 FRNRAP. With V trimmed by 3 bases and J by 3 bases, 5 bases remained unmatched. This CDR3 spans 16 amino acids. CDR3 sequence reads: CASGLASGSLYNEQFF. The CDR3 DNA follows: TGTGCTAGTGGTTTAGCTAGCGGGAGTCTCTACAATGAGCAGTTCTTC.

This clone was counted between two and nine times. The J gene is TRBJ2-1, the V gene TRBV3-1 (or the pseudogene TRBV3-2), with 9 bases fitting TRBD2. This CDR3 region has 15 residues. CDR1 is LGHDT, CDR2 YNNKEL, per germline (reference sequence). Trimming at V came to 1 base and at J to 9 bases, leaving 7 bases not matched to a gene. Here the CDR3 reads CASSQVSAGGIEQFF. CDR3 DNA sequence: TGTGCCAGCAGCCAAGTGTCAGCGGGAGGAATTGAGCAGTTCTTC.

The chain recombines TRBV19 with TRBJ1-5, with D perhaps matching TRBD1 (5 bases). Looked up from germline, CDR1 is LNHDA and CDR2 is SQIVND (reference sequence). V shed 1 base and J shed 4 bases, with 5 bases lying between them. CDR3 length: 13 amino acids. The CDR3 here is CASSIGTNQPQHF. The DNA for the CDR3 is TGTGCCAGTAGTATAGGGACAAATCAGCCCCAGCATTTT. The variable domain in full, with the rest retrieved from reference TRBV19 and TRBJ1-5, is DGGITQSPKYLFRKEGQNVTLSCEQNLNHDAMYWYRQDPGQGLRLIYYSQIVNDFQKGDIAEGYSVSREKKESFPLTVTSAQKNPTAFYLCASSIGTNQPQHFGDGTRLSIL.

Comment on this clone: Possible read error: a much larger clone is one base away. The chain links TRBV12-3 or TRBV12-4 to TRBJ2-7; a weak D match, TRBD2 (5 bases). This CDR3 comprises 12 residues. V lost 2 bases to trimming and J lost 3 bases, with 5 bases between them. The CDR3: CASSLSGYEQYF. As DNA, the CDR3 is TGTGCCAGCAGTTTAAGCGGCTACGAGCAGTACTTC.

This clone was seen once. The chain has TRBV27 and TRBJ1-2; tentative D call: TRBD1 (6 bases). The CDR3 sequence is 16 residues long. V dropped 2 bases and J dropped 4 bases, with 17 bases sitting between them. The germline V gene has CDR1 MNHEY and CDR2 SMNVEV (reference sequence). The CDR3 DNA reads TGTGCCAGCAGTTTAGGCGGGCAGGGGAGAGGCTATGGCTACACCTTC. It encodes CASSLGGQGRGYGYTF.

The J gene is TRBJ1-3, the V gene TRBV5-6; D is uncertain. Germline values: CDR1 SGHDT, CDR2 YYEEEE. V was shortened by 4 bases and J by 4 bases, with 18 bases between the two germline ends. This CDR3 region has 16 residues. CDR3: CASSSGGRAIGNTIYF. The CDR3 DNA follows: TGTGCCAGCAGCAGTGGAGGGAGAGCGATCGGAAACACCATATATTTT. Using reference TRBV5-6 and TRBJ1-3 for the parts outside the CDR3, the full variable domain is DAGVTQSPTHLIKTRGQQVTLRCSPKSGHDTVSWYQQALGQGPQFIFQYYEEEERQRGNFPDRFSGHQFPNYSSELNVNALLLGDSALYLCASSSGGRAIGNTIYFGEGSWLTVV.

J is TRBJ1-3 and V is TRBV4-1, with 7 bases lining up with TRBD1. The germline V gene encodes CDR1 MGHRA and CDR2 YSYEKL. CDR3 length: 15 residues. Trimming cost V 1 base and J 2 bases; bases outside gene matches: 2. The CDR3 region is CASSQAQGAGNTIYF. The CDR3 DNA sequence: TGCGCCAGCAGCCAAGCGCAGGGGGCTGGAAACACCATATATTTT.

The rearrangement joins TRBV19 to TRBJ1-1; D unresolved. CDR3 size: 16 residues. Germline V CDR1 and CDR2: LNHDA, SQIVND (reference sequence). V was shortened by 5 bases and J by 1 base, with 17 bases between the two germline ends. The DNA of the CDR3 is TGTGCCAGTAGTGCACATTACCCCCCAAGGAACACTGAAGCTTTCTTT. Translating gives CASSAHYPPRNTEAFF.

This chain connects TRBV25-1 to TRBJ2-1; 12 nucleotides align to TRBD2. This CDR3 is 15 amino acids long. V lost 4 bases and J lost 9; bases outside the gene matches: 7. Per germline, CDR1 MGHDK and CDR2 SYGVNS. CDR3: CASSALAGGPGEQFF. CDR3 nucleotide sequence: TGTGCCAGCAGTGCCCTAGCGGGAGGGCCCGGTGAGCAGTTCTTC.

V and J are TRBV28 and TRBJ2-7; D possibly corresponds to TRBD2 (5 bases). V was cut by 2 bases and J by 7 bases, with 9 bases left in between. The germline V gene has CDR1 MDHEN and CDR2 SYDVKM. This CDR3 comprises 12 residues. The CDR3 spells CASSLAGWEQYF. The CDR3 DNA reads TGTGCCAGCAGTTTAGCGGGTTGGGAGCAGTACTTC. Full variable domain (outside the CDR3, taken from reference TRBV28 and TRBJ2-7): DVKVTQSSRYLVKRTGEKVFLECVQDMDHENMFWYRQDPGLGLRLIYFSYDVKMKEKGDIPEGYSVSREKKERFSLILESASTNQTSMYLCASSLAGWEQYFGPGTRLTVT.

The chain employs TRBV27 and TRBJ2-2; 9 positions agree with TRBD1. In germline, CDR1 is MNHEY, CDR2 SMNVEV (reference sequence). The CDR3 length is 16 residues. V shed 3 bases, J shed 7 bases, and the junction held 9 bases outside the gene matches. CDR3: CASSLSGQGHSGELFF. The CDR3 coding sequence is TGTGCCAGCAGTTTGTCGGGACAGGGTCACAGCGGGGAGCTGTTTTTT.

The CDR3: CASSSDRGEGPQHF. In nucleotides, the CDR3 is TGTGCCAGCAGCTCAGACAGGGGGGAAGGACCCCAGCATTTT. The chain has TRBV7-8 and TRBJ1-5; 9 bases line up with TRBD1. The germline gives CDR1 SGHVS, CDR2 FQNEAQ. The CDR3 totals 14 residues. V trimming: 4 bases; J trimming: 10 bases; junction bases outside the gene matches: 8.

The rearrangement uses TRBV7-9 and TRBJ1-1; TRBD1 might be the D (5 bases). Germline loops: CDR1 SEHNR, CDR2 FQNEAQ (reference sequence). The V gene lost 9 bases and the J gene lost 1 base, with 12 bases spanning the gap. This CDR3 region has 13 residues. CDR3 nucleotides: TGTGCCAGTGGGGAGGGGAAGAACACTGAAGCTTTCTTT. Translation gives CASGEGKNTEAFF. Together with reference TRBV7-9 and TRBJ1-1, the CDR3 gives the full variable domain: DTGVSQNPRHKITKRGQNVTFRCDPISEHNRLYWYRQTLGQGPEFLTYFQNEAQLEKSRLLSDRFSAERPKGSFSTLEIQRTEQGDSAMYLCASGEGKNTEAFFGQGTRLTVV.